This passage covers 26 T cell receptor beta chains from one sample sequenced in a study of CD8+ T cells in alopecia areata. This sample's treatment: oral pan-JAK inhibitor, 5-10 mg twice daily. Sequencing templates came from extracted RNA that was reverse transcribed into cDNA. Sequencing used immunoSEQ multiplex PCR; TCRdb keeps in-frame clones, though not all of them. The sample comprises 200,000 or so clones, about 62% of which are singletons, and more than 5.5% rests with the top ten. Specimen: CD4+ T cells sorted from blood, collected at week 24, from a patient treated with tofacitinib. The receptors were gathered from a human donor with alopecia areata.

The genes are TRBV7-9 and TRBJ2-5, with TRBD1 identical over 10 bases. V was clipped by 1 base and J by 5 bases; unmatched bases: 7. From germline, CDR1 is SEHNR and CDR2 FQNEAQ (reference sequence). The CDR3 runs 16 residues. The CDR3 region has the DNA TGTGCCAGCAGCTTAGTCTTATTGGACAGGGGGGAGACCCAGTACTTC. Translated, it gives CASSLVLLDRGETQYF.

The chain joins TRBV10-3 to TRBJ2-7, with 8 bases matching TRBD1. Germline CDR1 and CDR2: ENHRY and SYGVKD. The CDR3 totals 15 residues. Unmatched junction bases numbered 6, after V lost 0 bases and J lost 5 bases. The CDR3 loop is CAISESNRGSDEQYF. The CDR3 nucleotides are TGTGCCATCAGTGAGTCGAACAGGGGGAGTGACGAGCAGTACTTC.

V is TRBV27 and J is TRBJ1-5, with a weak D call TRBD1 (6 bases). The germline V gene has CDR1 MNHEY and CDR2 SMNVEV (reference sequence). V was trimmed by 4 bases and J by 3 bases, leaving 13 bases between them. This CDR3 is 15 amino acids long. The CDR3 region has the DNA TGTGCCAGCAGTTCTCGGGGACACTACAATCAGCCCCAGCATTTT. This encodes CASSSRGHYNQPQHF.

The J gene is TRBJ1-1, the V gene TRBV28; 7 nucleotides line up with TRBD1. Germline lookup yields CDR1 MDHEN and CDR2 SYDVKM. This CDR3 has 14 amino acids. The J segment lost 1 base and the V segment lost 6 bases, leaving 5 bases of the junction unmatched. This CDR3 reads CASRQTGANTEAFF. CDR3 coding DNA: TGTGCCAGCAGACAAACAGGGGCGAACACTGAAGCTTTCTTT.

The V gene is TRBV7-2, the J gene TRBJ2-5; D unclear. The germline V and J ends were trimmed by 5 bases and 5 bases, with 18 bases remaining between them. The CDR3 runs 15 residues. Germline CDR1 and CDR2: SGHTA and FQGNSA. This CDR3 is CASSLQDRKSETQYF. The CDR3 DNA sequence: TGTGCCAGCAGCCTCCAAGACCGGAAATCGGAGACCCAGTACTTC.

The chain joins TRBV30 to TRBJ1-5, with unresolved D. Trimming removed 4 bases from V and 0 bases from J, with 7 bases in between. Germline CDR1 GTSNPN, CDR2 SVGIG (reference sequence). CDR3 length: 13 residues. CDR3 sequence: CAWNENSNQPQHF. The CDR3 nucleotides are TGTGCCTGGAACGAAAATAGCAATCAGCCCCAGCATTTT.

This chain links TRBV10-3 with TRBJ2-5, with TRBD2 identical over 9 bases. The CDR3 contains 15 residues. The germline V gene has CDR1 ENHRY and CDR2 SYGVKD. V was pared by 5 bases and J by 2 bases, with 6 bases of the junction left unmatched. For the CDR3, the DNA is TGTGCCATCAGTTATAGCGGGGGAATTCAAGAGACCCAGTACTTC. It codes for CAISYSGGIQETQYF.

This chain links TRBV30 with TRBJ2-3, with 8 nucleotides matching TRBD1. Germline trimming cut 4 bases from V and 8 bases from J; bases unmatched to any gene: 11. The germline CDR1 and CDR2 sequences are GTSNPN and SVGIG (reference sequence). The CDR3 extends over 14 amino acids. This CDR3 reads CAWTQDRGLGTQYF. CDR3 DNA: TGTGCCTGGACCCAAGACAGGGGCTTGGGTACGCAGTATTTT.

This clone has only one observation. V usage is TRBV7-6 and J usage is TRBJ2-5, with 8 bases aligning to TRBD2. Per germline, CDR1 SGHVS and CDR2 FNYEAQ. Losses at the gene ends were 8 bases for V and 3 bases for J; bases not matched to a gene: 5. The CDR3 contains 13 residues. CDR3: CASVYSGEETQYF. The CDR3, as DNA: TGTGCCAGCGTATATAGCGGGGAAGAGACCCAGTACTTC.

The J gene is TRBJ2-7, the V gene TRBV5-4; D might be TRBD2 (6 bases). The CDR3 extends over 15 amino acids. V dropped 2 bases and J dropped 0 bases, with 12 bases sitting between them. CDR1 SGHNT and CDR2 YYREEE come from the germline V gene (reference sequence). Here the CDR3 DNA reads TGTGCCAGCAGCTTTGGACACGGGAGCTCCTACGAGCAGTACTTC. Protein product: CASSFGHGSSYEQYF.

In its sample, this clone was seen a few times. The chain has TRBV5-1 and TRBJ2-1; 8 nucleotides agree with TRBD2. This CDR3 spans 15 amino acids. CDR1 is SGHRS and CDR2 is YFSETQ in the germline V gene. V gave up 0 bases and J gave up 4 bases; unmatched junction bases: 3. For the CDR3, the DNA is TGCGCCAGCAGCTTGGGCAGCGGGAGTTACAATGAGCAGTTCTTC. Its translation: CASSLGSGSYNEQFF.

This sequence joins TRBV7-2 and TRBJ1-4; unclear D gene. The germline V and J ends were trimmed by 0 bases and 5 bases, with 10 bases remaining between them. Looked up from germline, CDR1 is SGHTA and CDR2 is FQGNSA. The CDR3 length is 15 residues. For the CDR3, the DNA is TGTGCCAGCAGCTTAGCGGGGAGCTTCAATGAAAAACTGTTTTTT. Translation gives CASSLAGSFNEKLFF. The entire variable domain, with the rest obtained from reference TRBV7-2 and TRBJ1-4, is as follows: GAGVSQSPSNKVTEKGKDVELRCDPISGHTALYWYRQSLGQGLEFLIYFQGNSAPDKSGLPSDRFSAERTGGSVSTLTIQRTQQEDSAVYLCASSLAGSFNEKLFFGSGTQLSVL.

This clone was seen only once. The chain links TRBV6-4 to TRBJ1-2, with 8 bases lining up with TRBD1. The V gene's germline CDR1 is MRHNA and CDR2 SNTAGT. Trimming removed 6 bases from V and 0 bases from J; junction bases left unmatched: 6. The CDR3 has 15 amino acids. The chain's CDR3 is CASSSQQGANYGYTF. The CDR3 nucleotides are TGTGCCAGCAGCAGCCAACAGGGGGCTAACTATGGCTACACCTTC.

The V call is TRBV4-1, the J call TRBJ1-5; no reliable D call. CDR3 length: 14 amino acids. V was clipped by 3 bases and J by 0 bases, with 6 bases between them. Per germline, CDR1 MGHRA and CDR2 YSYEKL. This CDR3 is CASSHSGSNQPQHF. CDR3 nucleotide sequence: TGCGCCAGCAGCCACTCAGGTAGCAATCAGCCCCAGCATTTT.

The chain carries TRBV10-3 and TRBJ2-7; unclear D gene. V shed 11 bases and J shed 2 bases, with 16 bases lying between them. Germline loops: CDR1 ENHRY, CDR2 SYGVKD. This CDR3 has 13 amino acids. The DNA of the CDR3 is TGTGCCGCCATGCCTCCCGAGACCTACGAGCAGTACTTC. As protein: CAAMPPETYEQYF.

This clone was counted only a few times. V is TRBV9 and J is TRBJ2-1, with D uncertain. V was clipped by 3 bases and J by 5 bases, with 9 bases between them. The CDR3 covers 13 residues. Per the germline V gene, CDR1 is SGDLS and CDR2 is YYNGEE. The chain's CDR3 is CASSERINNEQFF. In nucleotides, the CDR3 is TGTGCCAGCAGCGAACGGATTAACAATGAGCAGTTCTTC.

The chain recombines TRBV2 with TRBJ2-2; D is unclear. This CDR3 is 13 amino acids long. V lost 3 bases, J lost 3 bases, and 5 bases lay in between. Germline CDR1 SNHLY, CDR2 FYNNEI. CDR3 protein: CASSDMDTGELFF. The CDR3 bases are TGTGCCAGCAGTGATATGGACACCGGGGAGCTGTTTTTT.

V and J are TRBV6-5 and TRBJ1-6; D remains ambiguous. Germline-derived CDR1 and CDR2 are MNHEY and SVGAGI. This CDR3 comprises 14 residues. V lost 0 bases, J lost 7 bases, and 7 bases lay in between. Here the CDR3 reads CASSYSSGNSPLHF. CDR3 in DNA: TGTGCCAGCAGTTACTCATCGGGGAATTCACCCCTCCACTTT.

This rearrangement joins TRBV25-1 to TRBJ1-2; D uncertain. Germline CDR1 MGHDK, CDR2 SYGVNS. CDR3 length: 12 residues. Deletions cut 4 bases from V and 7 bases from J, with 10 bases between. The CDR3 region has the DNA TGTGCCAGCAGTGCGGGGATTGGTGGCTACACCTTC. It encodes CASSAGIGGYTF.

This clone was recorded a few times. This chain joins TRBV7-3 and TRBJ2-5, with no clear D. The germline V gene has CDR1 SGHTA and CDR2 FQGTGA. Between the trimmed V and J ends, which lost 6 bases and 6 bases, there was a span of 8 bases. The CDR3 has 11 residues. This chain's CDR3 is CASRGVQTQYF. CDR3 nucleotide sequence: TGTGCCAGCAGGGGCGTGCAGACCCAGTACTTC.

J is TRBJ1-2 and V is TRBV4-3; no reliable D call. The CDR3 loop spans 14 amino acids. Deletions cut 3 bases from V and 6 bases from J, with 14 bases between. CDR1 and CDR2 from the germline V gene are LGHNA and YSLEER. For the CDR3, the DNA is TGCGCCAGCAGCCATGACACCGAAGGAAATGGCTACACCTTC. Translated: CASSHDTEGNGYTF.

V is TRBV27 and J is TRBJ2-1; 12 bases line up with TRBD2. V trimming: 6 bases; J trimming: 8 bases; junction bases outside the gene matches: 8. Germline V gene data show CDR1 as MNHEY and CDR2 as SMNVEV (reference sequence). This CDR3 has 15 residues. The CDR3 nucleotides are TGTGCCAGCAGCCCTAGACTAGCGGGGGTCGATGAGCAGTTCTTC. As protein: CASSPRLAGVDEQFF.

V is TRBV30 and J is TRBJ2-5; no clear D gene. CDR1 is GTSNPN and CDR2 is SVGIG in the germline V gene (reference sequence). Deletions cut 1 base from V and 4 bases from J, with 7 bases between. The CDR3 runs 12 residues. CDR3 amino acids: CAWSGLGETQYF. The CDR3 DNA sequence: TGTGCCTGGAGTGGGCTGGGAGAGACCCAGTACTTC.

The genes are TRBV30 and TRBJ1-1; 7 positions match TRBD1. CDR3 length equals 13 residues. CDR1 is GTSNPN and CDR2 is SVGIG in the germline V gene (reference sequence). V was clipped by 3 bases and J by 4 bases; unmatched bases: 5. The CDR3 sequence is CAWRTGSSTEAFF. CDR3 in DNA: TGTGCCTGGAGGACAGGGAGTAGCACTGAAGCTTTCTTT.

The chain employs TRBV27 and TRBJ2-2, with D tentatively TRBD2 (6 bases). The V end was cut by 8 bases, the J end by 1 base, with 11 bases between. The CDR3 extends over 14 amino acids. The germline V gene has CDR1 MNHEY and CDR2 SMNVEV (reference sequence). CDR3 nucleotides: TGTGCCAGCCGACTAGTTCAGAACACCGGGGAGCTGTTTTTT. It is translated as CASRLVQNTGELFF.

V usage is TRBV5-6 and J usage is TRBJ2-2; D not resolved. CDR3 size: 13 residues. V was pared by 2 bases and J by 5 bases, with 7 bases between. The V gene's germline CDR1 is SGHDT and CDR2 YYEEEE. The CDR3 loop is CASSFGGTGELFF. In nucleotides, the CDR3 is TGTGCCAGCAGCTTCGGTGGGACCGGGGAGCTGTTTTTT.